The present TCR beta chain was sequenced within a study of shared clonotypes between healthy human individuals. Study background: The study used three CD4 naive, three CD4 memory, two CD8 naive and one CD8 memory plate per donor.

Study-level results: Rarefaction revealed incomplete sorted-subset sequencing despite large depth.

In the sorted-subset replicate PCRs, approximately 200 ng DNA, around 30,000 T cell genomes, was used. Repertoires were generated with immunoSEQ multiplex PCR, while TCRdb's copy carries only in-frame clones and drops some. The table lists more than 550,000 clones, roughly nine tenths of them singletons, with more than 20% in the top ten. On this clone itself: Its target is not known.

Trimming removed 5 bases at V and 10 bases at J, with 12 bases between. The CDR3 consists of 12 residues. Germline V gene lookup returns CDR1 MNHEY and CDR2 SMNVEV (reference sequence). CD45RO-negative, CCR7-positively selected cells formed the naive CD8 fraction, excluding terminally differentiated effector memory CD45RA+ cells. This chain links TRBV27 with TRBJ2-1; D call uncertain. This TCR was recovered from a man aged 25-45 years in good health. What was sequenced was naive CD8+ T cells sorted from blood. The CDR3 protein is CASSIPLGEQFF. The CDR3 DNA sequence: TGTGCCAGCAGTATTCCCTTGGGGGAGCAGTTCTTC.